This TCR beta chain was sequenced during a study of T cells in Graves' hyperthyroidism and ophthalmopathy. From RNA transcripts, TCR beta CDR3 regions were amplified. Initially, a first-round RT-PCR of the TCR CDR3 employed the HTBI primer set. TCRdb re-called the multiplex PCR reads with MiXCR, one entry per CDR3 protein. This table holds hundreds of thousands of distinct CDR3 sequences, under 30% found once. V was clipped by 7 bases and J by 1 base, with 22 bases between them. In germline, CDR1 is MDHEN, CDR2 SYDVKM. The CDR3 has 17 residues. This clonotype was obtained from a man aged 35 to 55 with Graves' hyperthyroidism that later progressed to Graves' ophthalmopathy. This chain uses TRBV28 with TRBJ1-1, with D possibly TRBD1 on 5 matching bases. Material for sequencing was blood. CDR3: CASTLLGIGDWNTEAFF. The DNA for the CDR3 is TGTGCCAGCACCCTCCTGGGGATTGGGGACTGGAACACTGAAGCTTTCTTT. Filled out from reference TRBV28 and TRBJ1-1, the complete variable domain reads DVKVTQSSRYLVKRTGEKVFLECVQDMDHENMFWYRQDPGLGLRLIYFSYDVKMKEKGDIPEGYSVSREKKERFSLILESASTNQTSMYLCASTLLGIGDWNTEAFFGQGTRLTVV.